Included here is one T cell receptor beta chain sequence, with context. Losses at the gene ends were 5 bases for V and 2 bases for J; bases not matched to a gene: 9. Germline V lookup: CDR1 LGHDT, CDR2 YNNKEL (reference sequence). The CDR3 is made up of 15 amino acids. In the study's own analysis: Scientists estimated how many nucleated cells there were by amplifying reference gene primers. TCRdb's copy holds only in-frame clones and misses some; the assay was immunoSEQ multiplex PCR. The V and J calls and clone size come from that table; D and trimming were worked out from the DNA. This table holds 300,000 to 350,000 clones, 80% to 90% found once. The study assigned cohorts using participant-reported clinical history. Cohort 3 recovery required two negative PCRs, clearance, or symptom resolution. This record belongs to a study of blood T cell repertoires in COVID-19. Turning to the study itself: Nucleic acid was either cDNA or gDNA, and it came from T cells, B-cell-depleted T cells, or PBMCs.

This receptor was obtained from a man under 40 who had recovered from COVID-19. The source material was PBMCs or T cells enriched from blood (not recorded which). The V and J genes are TRBV3-1 (or the pseudogene TRBV3-2) and TRBJ2-7; 7 nucleotides match TRBD1. CDR3 in DNA: TGTGCCAGCAGCATCCACCGGGACAGAGCCTACGAGCAGTACTTC. Translating it yields CASSIHRDRAYEQYF.